This T cell receptor beta chain originates from a study of cytomegalovirus exposure and HLA in healthy donors. PCR amplification relied on 60 Vbeta primers (plus 13 Jbeta primers). Generated by immunoSEQ multiplex PCR, the TCRdb table keeps only in-frame clones and is missing some. The sample shows around 82,000 clones, about four fifths of them seen only once. This clone has just a few counts. Germline loops: CDR1 SGHDT, CDR2 YYEEEE. Germline trimming cut 2 bases from V and 1 base from J; bases unmatched to any gene: 12. The CDR3 extends over 18 amino acids. The chain employs TRBV5-6 and TRBJ1-1, with 9 bases fitting TRBD1. The sequenced sample was PBMCs. The clonotype comes from a male donor in good health and CMV-seropositive. CDR3 coding DNA: TGTGCCAGCAGCTTCGGGTTGTGGGGACAGGGAACGAACACTGAAGCTTTCTTT. Translated: CASSFGLWGQGTNTEAFF.